This T cell receptor (beta chain) was observed in a study of T cells in Graves' hyperthyroidism and ophthalmopathy. Turning to the study itself: Upon initial diagnosis and before any treatment, peripheral blood was collected.

Findings and caveats of the study: Ophthalmopathy onset followed model prediction by a median around six months. Also found in blood were most expanded thyroid clonotypes above 0.001.

J was trimmed by 4 bases and V by 5 bases; bases with no gene match: 10. The CDR3 sequence is 16 residues long. In this sample, this clonotype turned up many times. Its antigen is still unknown. Criteria for exclusion of patients were uncontrolled infection, other autoimmune disease, pregnancy or lactation. There were TCR beta CDR3 regions amplified from RNA transcripts. The HTBI set primed first-round TCR CDR3 RT-PCR. MiXCR, applied by TCRdb to the multiplex PCR reads, yields one record per CDR3 protein. The sample lists approximately 370,000 distinct CDR3 sequences, 15% to 20% seen once, with more than 30% in the top ten.

The source of this sequence is a woman in her 30s with Graves' hyperthyroidism that later progressed to Graves' ophthalmopathy. Specimen: blood. The chain joins TRBV12-3 or TRBV12-4 to TRBJ2-1; 8 bases line up with TRBD2. CDR3 sequence reads: CASSDTGTRVYNEQFF. The CDR3 DNA follows: TGTGCCAGCAGTGATACCGGGACTAGGGTTTACAATGAGCAGTTCTTC.